This TCR beta chain was profiled in a study of shared clonotypes between healthy human individuals. V shed 4 bases, J shed 5 bases, and the junction held 2 bases outside the gene matches. The CDR3 loop spans 13 amino acids. From germline, CDR1 is SGDLS and CDR2 YYNGEE. Genomic DNA of every subset was divided equally among multiple immunoSEQ plates. Each unsorted PBMC replicate got 300 ng genomic DNA, around 30,000 genomes. Produced via immunoSEQ multiplex PCR; TCRdb's table is partial and in-frame only. Altogether fewer than 500,000 clones are present, 75% to 80% being singletons, with the ten largest covering under 15%.

Material: PBMCs. This rearrangement joins TRBV9 to TRBJ2-1; 8 bases align to TRBD2. This clonotype originated in a woman in her forties in good health. Some clones in this sample may be carry-over from other donors' samples. CDR3 sequence (DNA): TGTGCCAGCAGCTTTAGCGGGGACAATGAGCAGTTCTTC. This translates into CASSFSGDNEQFF.